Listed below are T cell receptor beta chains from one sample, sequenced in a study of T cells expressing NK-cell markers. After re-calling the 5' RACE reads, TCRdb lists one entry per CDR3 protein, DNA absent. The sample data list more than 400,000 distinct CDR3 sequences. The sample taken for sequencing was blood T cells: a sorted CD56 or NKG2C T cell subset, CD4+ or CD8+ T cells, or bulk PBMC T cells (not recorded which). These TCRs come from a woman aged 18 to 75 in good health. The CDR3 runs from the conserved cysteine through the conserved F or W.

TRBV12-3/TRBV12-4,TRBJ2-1,CASSPHEKNEQFF
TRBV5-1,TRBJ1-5,CASSRGDNQPQHF
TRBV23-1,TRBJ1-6,CASSQLAYNSPLHF
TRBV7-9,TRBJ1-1,CASSSSFQGRRAFF
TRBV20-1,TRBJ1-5,CSARVDRVLGQPQHF
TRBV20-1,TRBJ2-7,CSAGARGSAYEQYF
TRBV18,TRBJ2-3,CASSISSGSTDTQYF
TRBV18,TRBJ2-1,CASSRPGLAGNEQFF
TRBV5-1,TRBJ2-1,CASSSVAGVGEQFF
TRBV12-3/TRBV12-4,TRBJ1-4,CASSLGTALEKLFF
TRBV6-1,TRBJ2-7,CASSDLRGHYEQYF
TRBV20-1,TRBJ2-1,CSARVTGYNEQFF
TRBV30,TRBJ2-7,CAWSVQGAGYEQYF
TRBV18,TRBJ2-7,CASSPSLHEQYF
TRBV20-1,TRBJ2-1,CSARPPKGGHYNEQFF
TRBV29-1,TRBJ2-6,CSAGRPGFGANVLTF
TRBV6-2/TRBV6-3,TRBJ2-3,CASSYLGWRTDTQYF
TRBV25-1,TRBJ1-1,CASSDPGPLNTEAFF
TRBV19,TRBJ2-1,CASGKTSYNEQFF
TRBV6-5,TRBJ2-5,CASSYEMPEETQYF
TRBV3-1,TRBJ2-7,CASSSGPQGAGGPPQYF
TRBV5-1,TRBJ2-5,CASSAPLRGDETQYF
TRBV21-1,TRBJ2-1,CASRWAGGTSYNEQFF
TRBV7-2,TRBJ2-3,CASSFLLLVGGTDTQYF
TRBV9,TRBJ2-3,CASNSRGTDTQYF
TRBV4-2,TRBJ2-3,CASSPLLASSTDTQYF
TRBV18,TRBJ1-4,CASSPRTGGVGEKLFF
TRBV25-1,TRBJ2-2,CASRRERQGINTGELFF
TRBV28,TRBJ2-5,CASSLTVQETQYF
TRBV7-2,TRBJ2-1,CASSSPGQYNEQFF
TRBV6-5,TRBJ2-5,CASSTPGLGNQETQYF
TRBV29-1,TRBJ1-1,CSVGTYTEAFF
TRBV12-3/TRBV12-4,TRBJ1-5,CASSLVSGIEPQHF
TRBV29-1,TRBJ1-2,CSVEEVGKYGYTF
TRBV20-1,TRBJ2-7,CSAVASGHSSYEQYF
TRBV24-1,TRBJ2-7,CATSDPGLAGEYEQYF
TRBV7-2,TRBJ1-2,CASSFRPGAEYGYTF
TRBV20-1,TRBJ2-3,CSARGAGLAGGPGDTQYF
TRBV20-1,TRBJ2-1,CSARSGSPYNEQFF
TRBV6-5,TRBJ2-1,CASSSSSEYNEQFF
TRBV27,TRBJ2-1,CASSLENPPGRGGSEQFF
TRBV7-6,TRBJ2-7,CASSLDSGIAPRSYEQYF
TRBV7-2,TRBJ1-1,CASSYPGQAPYTEAFF
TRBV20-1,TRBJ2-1,CSARSASGRVRGSYNEQFF